Below, 17 T cell receptor beta chains from the same sample are listed, as sequenced in a study of cytomegalovirus exposure and HLA in healthy donors. 13 Jbeta primers and 60 Vbeta primers were used for the PCR. Clones were sequenced by immunoSEQ multiplex PCR, and TCRdb holds only the in-frame ones, with some missing. The repertoire holds some 90,000 clones, with under 85% as singletons. Source material: PBMCs. Receptors originate from a female donor in good health and CMV-seropositive.

The chain uses TRBV9 and TRBJ2-7, with TRBD2 as a possible D gene (5 bases). In germline, CDR1 is SGDLS, CDR2 YYNGEE. This CDR3 is 15 amino acids long. Trimming took 4 bases from V and 6 from J, leaving 20 bases between them. The CDR3 nucleotides read TGTGCCAGCAGCACCCACTCCGAGACTGAGGGCGAGCAGTACTTC. It codes for CASSTHSETEGEQYF.

The gene calls are TRBV4-3 and TRBJ2-1; 10 nucleotides line up with TRBD2. Germline loops: CDR1 LGHNA, CDR2 YSLEER. The trim removed 1 base at V and 6 bases at J, leaving 9 bases unmatched. The CDR3 runs 17 residues. In DNA form, the CDR3 reads TGCGCCAGCAGCCAAGGTGCCGGGACTAGCGTCCCCAATGAGCAGTTCTTC. This sequence encodes CASSQGAGTSVPNEQFF.

The V call is TRBV5-5, the J call TRBJ2-2; D is unclear. V shed 2 bases and J shed 3 bases, with 5 bases lying between them. Germline CDR1 reads SGHKS; CDR2 reads YYEKEE (reference sequence). The CDR3 loop spans 13 amino acids. The CDR3 here is CASSFRDTGELFF. DNA of the CDR3: TGTGCCAGCAGCTTTCGAGACACCGGGGAGCTGTTTTTT.

The rearrangement joins TRBV7-9 to TRBJ1-3, with a tentative D call TRBD1 (6 bases). CDR3 length: 14 residues. V shed 2 bases and J shed 9 bases, with 14 bases lying between them. The germline CDR1 and CDR2 sequences are SEHNR and FQNEAQ (reference sequence). The CDR3 DNA is TGTGCCAGCAGCTTAAGTGCGGGGGCCAGCACCATATATTTT. The encoded protein is CASSLSAGASTIYF.

The V and J genes are TRBV30 and TRBJ2-5; a weak D match, TRBD2 (7 bases). Germline CDR1 GTSNPN, CDR2 SVGIG (reference sequence). Trimming took 0 bases from V and 7 from J, leaving 24 bases between them. This CDR3 spans 17 amino acids. The CDR3 region is CAWSVTGRGALPGTQYF. The CDR3 DNA reads TGTGCCTGGAGTGTGACGGGTCGGGGGGCCCTCCCTGGGACCCAGTACTTC.

This chain uses TRBV30 with TRBJ1-1, with 7 bases identical to TRBD1. Trimming cost V 7 bases and J 1 base; bases outside gene matches: 3. The CDR3 consists of 12 residues. The germline V gene has CDR1 GTSNPN and CDR2 SVGIG (reference sequence). The CDR3 reads CASRGQNTEAFF. The CDR3 nucleotides read TGTGCCTCGAGGGGGCAGAACACTGAAGCTTTCTTT.

J is TRBJ2-3 and V is TRBV7-2; D ambiguous. Trimming took 4 bases from V and 2 from J, leaving 16 bases between them. The germline gives CDR1 SGHTA, CDR2 FQGNSA. This CDR3 has 16 amino acids. This chain's CDR3 is CASSSDTYFNTDTQYF. DNA of the CDR3: TGTGCCAGCAGCTCCGACACTTATTTCAACACAGATACGCAGTATTTT.

This chain uses TRBV5-1 with TRBJ2-1; D not resolved. The CDR3 spans 14 residues. Between the trimmed V and J ends, which lost 4 bases and 0 bases, there was a span of 8 bases. CDR1 is SGHRS and CDR2 is YFSETQ in the germline V gene. CDR3 loop: CASSLVSSYNEQFF. DNA for the CDR3: TGCGCCAGCAGCCTAGTAAGCTCCTACAATGAGCAGTTCTTC.

The chain is built from TRBV28 and TRBJ1-4; 10 positions match TRBD1. The germline V gene encodes CDR1 MDHEN and CDR2 SYDVKM. J was trimmed by 5 bases and V by 6 bases; bases with no gene match: 6. The CDR3 sequence is 15 residues long. This CDR3 is CASSPGDRGNEKLFF. DNA of the CDR3: TGTGCCAGCAGCCCCGGGGACAGGGGAAATGAAAAACTGTTTTTT.

The gene calls are TRBV29-1 and TRBJ1-2, with D tentatively TRBD1 (6 bases). The CDR3 totals 12 residues. Germline CDR1 SQVTM, CDR2 ANQGSEA. The V gene lost 5 bases and the J gene lost 8 bases, with 15 bases spanning the gap. The CDR3 reads CSVSQGMGGYTF. The CDR3 DNA sequence: TGCAGCGTTTCCCAGGGGATGGGCGGCTACACCTTC.

V usage is TRBV7-2 and J usage is TRBJ1-1, with a possible D match to TRBD1 (5 bases). The CDR3 is made up of 15 amino acids. V lost 5 bases, J lost 4 bases, and 17 bases lay in between. CDR1 is SGHTA and CDR2 is FQGNSA in the germline V gene. CDR3 sequence: CASSPVLGAGTEAFF. In DNA, the CDR3 is TGTGCCAGCAGCCCCGTTTTAGGGGCAGGCACTGAAGCTTTCTTT.

The chain couples TRBV5-1 to TRBJ2-5; D is perhaps TRBD2 (5 bases). The CDR3 length is 14 residues. Deletions cut 5 bases from V and 5 bases from J, with 16 bases between. Germline lookup yields CDR1 SGHRS and CDR2 YFSETQ. DNA of the CDR3: TGCGCCAGCAGGGGCCAAACCGGAGGCGAGACCCAGTACTTC. Translating gives CASRGQTGGETQYF.

The chain is built from TRBV12-5 and TRBJ2-7; 10 positions agree with TRBD1. CDR1 and CDR2 (germline): LGHNT, FRNRAP. This CDR3 has 15 amino acids. After removal of 5 bases from V and 2 bases from J, the junction contained 6 bases not matched to a gene. CDR3 in DNA: TGTGCTAGTGGTCCCGGGACAGGGGACACCTACGAGCAGTACTTC. This encodes CASGPGTGDTYEQYF.

This clone was detected a few times. The chain employs TRBV6-5 and TRBJ2-1; 8 bases align to TRBD1. In germline, CDR1 is MNHEY, CDR2 SVGAGI. The length of the CDR3 is 15 residues. With 3 bases clipped from V and 7 bases from J, the junction kept 8 bases outside the gene matches. CDR3 region: CASSYYRGFKNEQFF. The CDR3 DNA reads TGTGCCAGCAGTTATTACAGGGGGTTTAAGAATGAGCAGTTCTTC.

V and J are TRBV13 and TRBJ2-1, with a possible D match to TRBD2 (7 bases). Deletions cut 1 base from V and 5 bases from J, with 12 bases between. This CDR3 is 15 amino acids long. Per germline, CDR1 PRHDT and CDR2 FYEKMQ (reference sequence). The CDR3 sequence: CASSLASGDNNEQFF. DNA for the CDR3: TGTGCCAGCAGCTTAGCAAGCGGGGACAACAATGAGCAGTTCTTC.

This clone is a singleton in its sample. The rearrangement links TRBV7-6 to TRBJ1-3; 8 nucleotides line up with TRBD1. Per the germline V gene, CDR1 is SGHVS and CDR2 is FNYEAQ. The CDR3 length is 16 residues. V lost 5 bases to trimming and J lost 3 bases; unmatched junction nucleotides: 9. The CDR3 nucleotides are TGTGCCAGCAGCCTCCCCCCAGGGGGCGATGGAAACACCATATATTTT. It yields the protein CASSLPPGGDGNTIYF.

J is TRBJ1-1 and V is TRBV29-1, with a possible D match to TRBD1 (6 bases). This CDR3 region has 13 residues. CDR1 is SQVTM, CDR2 ANQGSEA, per germline. Trimming took 7 bases from V and 0 from J, leaving 12 bases between them. The CDR3 sequence: CSGRTGMNTEAFF. The CDR3 DNA follows: TGCAGCGGACGTACAGGGATGAACACTGAAGCTTTCTTT.